The rows below give T cell receptor beta chains drawn from one sample of a study of blood T cell repertoires in COVID-19. Sequencing was performed with immunoSEQ multiplex PCR; in TCRdb, only in-frame clones are kept and a portion is missing. The table has some 200,000 clones, roughly four fifths seen once. Sequencing used peripheral blood. The receptors were sampled from a woman aged 40 to 50 with acute or convalescent COVID-19. CDR3s include the opening cysteine and the closing phenylalanine or tryptophan. The order of the fields is clone size, J gene, D gene, V gene, CDR3 DNA, CDR3 protein. D genes are given only for firm matches. Clone size, where shown, is once, few, many, or a class for clones that have expanded.

>NA|TRBJ2-7|TRBD2|TRBV7-9
TGTGCCAGCCAGACTAGCGGGGGGACCTACGAGCAGTACTTC
CASQTSGGTYEQYF
>NA|TRBJ2-5|NA|TRBV5-6
TGTGCCAGCAGCTTCCGGGACTACCAAGAGACCCAGTACTTC
CASSFRDYQETQYF
>NA|TRBJ1-4|NA|TRBV3-1/TRBV3-2
TGTGCCAGCAGCCAACGGGAGATACCAACTAATGAAAAACTGTTTTTT
CASSQREIPTNEKLFF
>NA|TRBJ1-2|NA|TRBV2
TGTGCCAGCAGTGAAGCCTTCGGGGGGAGGGCCTCCGGCTACACCTTC
CASSEAFGGRASGYTF
>NA|TRBJ2-3|NA|TRBV5-1
TGCGCCAGCAGCTTGAAAGCACCTAGCCGTAGCACAGATACGCAGTATTTT
CASSLKAPSRSTDTQYF
>few|TRBJ1-5|NA|TRBV21-1
TGTGCCAGCAGCAAAGGGACAGGGCATCAGCCCCAGCATTTT
CASSKGTGHQPQHF
>NA|TRBJ2-2|NA|TRBV3-1/TRBV3-2
TGTGCCAGCAGCCGAGGGCAGGATCTCACCGGGGAGCTGTTTTTT
CASSRGQDLTGELFF
>NA|TRBJ1-5|NA|TRBV7-2
TGTGCCAGCAGCTTACAGGTTAGCAATCAGCCCCAGCATTTT
CASSLQVSNQPQHF
>few|TRBJ2-1|TRBD2|TRBV30
TGTGCCTGGCAGCGGGGGGGTAGAAATGAGCAGTTCTTC
CAWQRGGRNEQFF
>NA|TRBJ1-2|NA|TRBV3-1/TRBV3-2
TGTGCCAGCAGCTTGGGAGCTGGTGGCTACACCTTC
CASSLGAGGYTF
>NA|TRBJ2-7|NA|TRBV28
TGTGCCAGCAGGGGAGGGAGTGACAGGAGCTCCTACGAGCAGTACTTC
CASRGGSDRSSYEQYF
>NA|TRBJ2-3|TRBD1|TRBV27
TGTGCCAGCAAGCAGGGGGCGAGCACAGATACGCAGTATTTT
CASKQGASTDTQYF
>NA|TRBJ1-2|TRBD1|TRBV2
TGTGCCAGCAGTGTCCGGCGACAGGGGCCTAACTATGGCTACACCTTC
CASSVRRQGPNYGYTF
>NA|TRBJ1-5|NA|TRBV12-3/TRBV12-4
TGTGCCTCAACAACCCGAACTCAGCCCCAGCATTTT
CASTTRTQPQHF
>few|TRBJ1-4|NA|TRBV4-2
TGTGCCAGCAGCTCAGGGGAGTGGATTGAAAAACTGTTTTTT
CASSSGEWIEKLFF
>NA|TRBJ2-1|TRBD2|TRBV5-1
TGCGCCAGCAGCTTGGGTAGCGGGAGCTCCTACAATGAGCAGTTCTTC
CASSLGSGSSYNEQFF
>NA|TRBJ2-2|TRBD2|TRBV6-4
TGTGCCAGCAAGCCTAGCGGGGGGAACACCGGGGAGCTGTTTTTT
CASKPSGGNTGELFF
>NA|TRBJ2-7|TRBD1|TRBV5-1
TGCGCCAGCAGCCGACCCGGGACAGGGCCTCGCGAGCAGTACTTC
CASSRPGTGPREQYF
>NA|TRBJ1-2|TRBD1|TRBV5-1
TGCGCCAGCACCTGGACGACAGGGGAAGACTATGGCTACACCTTC
CASTWTTGEDYGYTF
>NA|TRBJ2-1|TRBD2|TRBV2
TGTGCCAGCAGTGCAGGGACTAGCGGGTGGTCCTACAATGAGCAGTTCTTC
CASSAGTSGWSYNEQFF
>NA|TRBJ1-2|NA|TRBV11-2
TGTGCCAGCAGCTCCCGCGGGACGGATTACACCTTC
CASSSRGTDYTF
>NA|TRBJ2-7|NA|TRBV3-1/TRBV3-2
TGTGCCAGCAGCCAAGTATGGGGGCAATACGAGCAGTACTTC
CASSQVWGQYEQYF
>NA|TRBJ2-4|TRBD1|TRBV27
TGTGCCAGCAGTCGGGCGGGACAGGGCATTCAGTACTTC
CASSRAGQGIQYF
>NA|TRBJ2-3|TRBD1|TRBV19
TGTGCCAGTAGTAAGGACAGGTTCACAGATACGCAGTATTTT
CASSKDRFTDTQYF
>NA|TRBJ1-1|NA|TRBV30
TGTGCCTTACTGACAGCGAACACTGAAGCTTTCTTT
CALLTANTEAFF
>NA|TRBJ2-5|NA|TRBV2
TGTGCCAGCAGTACACAAGAGACCCAGTACTTC
CASSTQETQYF
>NA|TRBJ1-4|NA|TRBV6-5
TGTGCCAGCAAAAGGGGACAACCGGAGCAAAAACTGTTTTTT
CASKRGQPEQKLFF
>NA|TRBJ2-7|NA|TRBV7-9
TGTGCCAGCAGTTCCTCCCAGGGGCACTACGAGCAGTACTTC
CASSSSQGHYEQYF
>NA|TRBJ2-1|TRBD2|TRBV25-1
TGTGCCAGCAGTGGCGCTAGCGGGAGGGCGGGCTCCTACAATGAGCAGTTCTTC
CASSGASGRAGSYNEQFF
>NA|TRBJ1-3|NA|TRBV3-1/TRBV3-2
TGTGCCAGCAGCCGACAAGTAGGAAACACCATATATTTT
CASSRQVGNTIYF
>NA|TRBJ2-5|TRBD2|TRBV4-1
TGCGCCAGCAGCCAATTATCTCGAACTAGCGGAGGTGAAGAGACCCAGTACTTC
CASSQLSRTSGGEETQYF
>NA|TRBJ1-6|NA|TRBV3-1/TRBV3-2
TGTGCCAGCAGCCAAGGGGGGCAGGGGCTAGGAAATTCACCCCTCCACTTT
CASSQGGQGLGNSPLHF
>NA|TRBJ2-3|TRBD1|TRBV28
TGTGCCAGCAGTCTGGGACAGAGCACAGATACGCAGTATTTT
CASSLGQSTDTQYF
>NA|TRBJ1-1|NA|TRBV12-5
TGTGCTAGTGGTATACACAGCAACACTGAAGCTTTCTTT
CASGIHSNTEAFF
>NA|TRBJ2-7|NA|TRBV5-1
TGCGCCAGCAGCAAAGAGCGGCGCGAGACCTACGAGCAGTACTTC
CASSKERRETYEQYF
>once|TRBJ1-1|NA|TRBV7-3
TGTGCCAGCAGCTTCCTCATAACTCCGACAGCGAACACTGAAGCTTTCTTT
CASSFLITPTANTEAFF
>NA|TRBJ2-1|NA|TRBV5-6
TGTGCCAGCAGCTTGGATGTGAGCTCCTACAATGAGCAGTTCTTC
CASSLDVSSYNEQFF
>NA|TRBJ1-2|TRBD1|TRBV18
TGTGCCAGCTCACCAGGGACAGGGGCTACCTATGGCTACACCTTC
CASSPGTGATYGYTF
>NA|TRBJ1-5|TRBD1|TRBV18
TGTGCCAGCTCTCCTGACAGGGGCGTTCAGCCCCAGCATTTT
CASSPDRGVQPQHF
>NA|TRBJ2-3|NA|TRBV15
TGTGCCACCAGCAGAGAAGGGGGGGCTGGGGCAGATACGCAGTATTTT
CATSREGGAGADTQYF
>NA|TRBJ2-7|TRBD1|TRBV27
TGTGCCAGCAGTCTCGGACAGGGGACTGGCGAGCAGTACTTC
CASSLGQGTGEQYF
>once|TRBJ1-2|NA|TRBV5-1
TGCGCCAGCAGCCTGGACAGCGGTAGTGGCTACACCTTC
CASSLDSGSGYTF
>NA|TRBJ2-7|TRBD1|TRBV9
TGTGCCAGCAGCGTAGAGGGACAGGGCTTGGTGCAGTACTTC
CASSVEGQGLVQYF
>NA|TRBJ2-7|NA|TRBV4-1
TGCGCCAGCAGCCAAGACGGGGTTAGCGGCTACGAGCAGTACTTC
CASSQDGVSGYEQYF
>NA|TRBJ2-3|TRBD1|TRBV5-6
TGTGCCAGCAGCGGACAGGGAGTTAGAAGCACAGATACGCAGTATTTT
CASSGQGVRSTDTQYF
>NA|TRBJ2-5|TRBD1|TRBV11-2
TGTGCCAGCAGCTTAGATCACGCAGGGGGCGTAAAGACCCAGTACTTC
CASSLDHAGGVKTQYF
>NA|TRBJ1-6|TRBD1|TRBV28
TGTGCCAGCAGTCCCCCCGGGACAGGGGGCTCACCCCTCCACTTT
CASSPPGTGGSPLHF
>NA|TRBJ1-2|NA|TRBV11-2
TGTGCCAGCAGCTTAACGTCAGGGGCGGGCTACACCTTC
CASSLTSGAGYTF